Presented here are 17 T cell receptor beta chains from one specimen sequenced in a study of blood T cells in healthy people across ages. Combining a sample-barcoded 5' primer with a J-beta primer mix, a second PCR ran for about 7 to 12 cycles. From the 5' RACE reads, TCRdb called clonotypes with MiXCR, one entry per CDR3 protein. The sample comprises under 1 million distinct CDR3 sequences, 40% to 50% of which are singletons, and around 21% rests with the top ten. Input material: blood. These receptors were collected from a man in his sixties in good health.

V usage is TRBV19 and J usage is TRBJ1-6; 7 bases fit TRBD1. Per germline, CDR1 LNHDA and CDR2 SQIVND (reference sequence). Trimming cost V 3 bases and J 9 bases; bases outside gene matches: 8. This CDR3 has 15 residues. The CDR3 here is CASSILRGQGSPLHF. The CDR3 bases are TGTGCCAGTAGTATTTTGAGGGGGCAAGGTTCACCCCTCCACTTT. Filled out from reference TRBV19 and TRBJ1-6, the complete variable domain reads DGGITQSPKYLFRKEGQNVTLSCEQNLNHDAMYWYRQDPGQGLRLIYYSQIVNDFQKGDIAEGYSVSREKKESFPLTVTSAQKNPTAFYLCASSILRGQGSPLHFGNGTRLTVT.

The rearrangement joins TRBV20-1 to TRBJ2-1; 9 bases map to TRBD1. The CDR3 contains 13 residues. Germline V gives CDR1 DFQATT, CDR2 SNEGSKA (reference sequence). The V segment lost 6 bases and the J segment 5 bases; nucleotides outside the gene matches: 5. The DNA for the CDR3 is TGCAGTGCGGGGACAGGGTATGACAATGAGCAGTTCTTC. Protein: CSAGTGYDNEQFF.

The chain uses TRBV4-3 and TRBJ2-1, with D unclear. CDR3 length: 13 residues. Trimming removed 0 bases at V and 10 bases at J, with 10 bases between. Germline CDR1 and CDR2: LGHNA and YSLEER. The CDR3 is CASSQDDVGEQFF. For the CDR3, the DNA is TGCGCCAGCAGCCAAGATGACGTGGGAGAGCAGTTCTTC.

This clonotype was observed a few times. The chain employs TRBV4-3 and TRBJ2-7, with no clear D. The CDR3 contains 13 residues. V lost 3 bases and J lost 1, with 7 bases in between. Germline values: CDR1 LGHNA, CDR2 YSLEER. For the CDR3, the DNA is TGCGCCAGCAGCCAGAGTCTTTCCTACGAGCAGTACTTC. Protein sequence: CASSQSLSYEQYF.

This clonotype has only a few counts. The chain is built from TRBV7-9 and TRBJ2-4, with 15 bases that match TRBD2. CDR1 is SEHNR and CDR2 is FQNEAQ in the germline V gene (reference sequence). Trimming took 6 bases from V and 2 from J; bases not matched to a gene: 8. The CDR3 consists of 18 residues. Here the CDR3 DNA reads TGTGCCAGCAGTTCCGGACTAGCGGGAGGGGGGACCAAAAACATTCAGTACTTC. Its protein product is CASSSGLAGGGTKNIQYF.

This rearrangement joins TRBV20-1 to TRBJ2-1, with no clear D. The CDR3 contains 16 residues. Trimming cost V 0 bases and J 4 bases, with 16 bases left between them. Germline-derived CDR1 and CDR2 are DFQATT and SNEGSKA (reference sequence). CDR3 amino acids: CSARDSANGLYNEQFF. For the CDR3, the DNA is TGCAGTGCTAGAGATTCCGCTAACGGGCTTTACAATGAGCAGTTCTTC.

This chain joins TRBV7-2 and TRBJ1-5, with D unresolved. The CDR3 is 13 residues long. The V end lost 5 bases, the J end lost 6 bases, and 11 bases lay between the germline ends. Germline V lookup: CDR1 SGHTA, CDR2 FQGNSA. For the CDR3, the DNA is TGTGCCAGCAGCCCCGGTGGTATTCAGCCCCAGCATTTT. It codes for CASSPGGIQPQHF.

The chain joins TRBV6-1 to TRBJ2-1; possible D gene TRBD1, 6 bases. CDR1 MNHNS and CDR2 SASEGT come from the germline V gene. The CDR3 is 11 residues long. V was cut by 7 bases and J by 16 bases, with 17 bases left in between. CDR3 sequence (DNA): TGTGCCAGCAATACAGGGTTATCGATCTTCTTC. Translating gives CASNTGLSIFF.

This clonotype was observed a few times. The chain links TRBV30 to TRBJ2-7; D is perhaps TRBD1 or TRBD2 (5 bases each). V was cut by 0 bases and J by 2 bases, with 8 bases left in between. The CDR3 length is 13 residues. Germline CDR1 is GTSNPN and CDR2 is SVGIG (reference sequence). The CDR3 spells CAWSVRDAYEQYF. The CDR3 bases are TGTGCCTGGAGTGTACGGGACGCCTACGAGCAGTACTTC.

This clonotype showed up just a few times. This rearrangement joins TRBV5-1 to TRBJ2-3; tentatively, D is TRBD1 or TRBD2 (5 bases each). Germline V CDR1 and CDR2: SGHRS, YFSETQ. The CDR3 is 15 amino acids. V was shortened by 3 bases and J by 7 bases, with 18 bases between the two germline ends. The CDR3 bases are TGCGCCAGCAGCTATGGGGACCTAAGCACGAATACGCAGTATTTT. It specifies CASSYGDLSTNTQYF.

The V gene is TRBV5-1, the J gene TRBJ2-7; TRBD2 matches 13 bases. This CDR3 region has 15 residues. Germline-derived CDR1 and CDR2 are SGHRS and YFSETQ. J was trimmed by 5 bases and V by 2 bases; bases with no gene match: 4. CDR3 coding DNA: TGCGCCAGCAGCTTACCGGGACTAGCGGGGAACGAGCAGTACTTC. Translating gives CASSLPGLAGNEQYF.

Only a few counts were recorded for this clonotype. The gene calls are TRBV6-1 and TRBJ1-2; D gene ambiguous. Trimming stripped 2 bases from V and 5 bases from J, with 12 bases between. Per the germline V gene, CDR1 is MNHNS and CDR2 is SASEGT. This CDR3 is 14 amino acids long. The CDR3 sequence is CASSELSYGYGYTF. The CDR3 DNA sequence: TGTGCCAGCAGTGAACTGTCTTACGGGTATGGCTACACCTTC.

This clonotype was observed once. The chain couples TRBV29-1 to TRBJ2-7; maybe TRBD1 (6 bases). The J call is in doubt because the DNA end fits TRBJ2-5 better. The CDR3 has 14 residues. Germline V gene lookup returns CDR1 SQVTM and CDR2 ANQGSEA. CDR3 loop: CSTPKTGGEETQYF. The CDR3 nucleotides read TGCAGCACCCCAAAGACAGGCGGCGAGGAGACCCAGTACTTC.

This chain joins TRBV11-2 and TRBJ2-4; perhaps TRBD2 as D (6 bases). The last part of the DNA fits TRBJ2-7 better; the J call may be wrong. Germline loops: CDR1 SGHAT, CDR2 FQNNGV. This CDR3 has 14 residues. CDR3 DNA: TGTGCCAGCAGCCGAATCGAGATCGGGGGCGAGCAGTACTTC. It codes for CASSRIEIGGEQYF.

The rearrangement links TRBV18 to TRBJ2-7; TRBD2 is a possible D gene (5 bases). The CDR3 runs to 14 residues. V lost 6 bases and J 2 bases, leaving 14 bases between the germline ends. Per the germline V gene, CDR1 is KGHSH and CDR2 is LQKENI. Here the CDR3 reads CASSVPRVPYEQYF. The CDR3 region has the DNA TGTGCCAGCTCCGTACCGAGGGTGCCCTACGAGCAGTACTTC.

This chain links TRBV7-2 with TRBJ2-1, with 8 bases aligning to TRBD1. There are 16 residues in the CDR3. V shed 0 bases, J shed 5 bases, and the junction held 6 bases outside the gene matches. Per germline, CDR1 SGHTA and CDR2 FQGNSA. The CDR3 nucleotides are TGTGCCAGCAGCTTAGCTCCCAGGGGGCCTAACAATGAGCAGTTCTTC. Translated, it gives CASSLAPRGPNNEQFF.

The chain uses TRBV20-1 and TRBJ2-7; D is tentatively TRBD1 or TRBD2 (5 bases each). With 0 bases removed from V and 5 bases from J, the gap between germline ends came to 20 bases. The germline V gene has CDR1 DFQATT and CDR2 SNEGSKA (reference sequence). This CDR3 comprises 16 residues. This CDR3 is CSARDPGTGTNDEQYF. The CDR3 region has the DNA TGCAGTGCTAGAGATCCGGGAACTGGGACCAACGACGAGCAGTACTTC.